The next 7 T cell receptor beta chains were all read from a single sample in a study of PD-L1 blockade in urothelial cancer. Here immunoSEQ multiplex PCR was the method, and the copy in TCRdb shows in-frame clones only, minus some. The table includes 65,000 to 90,000 clones, 84% detected once. Time point given: pretreatment peripheral blood. The sample was PBMCs, taken around atezolizumab (anti-PD-L1) treatment. The receptors come from a woman aged 70-85 years with urothelial cancer.

V is TRBV7-9 and J is TRBJ2-1; a weak D match, TRBD2 (5 bases). The germline gives CDR1 SEHNR, CDR2 FQNEAQ (reference sequence). The germline V and J ends were trimmed by 4 bases and 5 bases, with 9 bases remaining between them. This CDR3 comprises 13 residues. Written as DNA, the CDR3 is TGTGCCAGCAGCTGGGGTAGCGACAATGAGCAGTTCTTC. This translates into CASSWGSDNEQFF.

The chain joins TRBV11-2 to TRBJ1-2, with TRBD1 as a possible D gene (5 bases). The CDR3 totals 14 residues. V was clipped by 2 bases and J by 8 bases, with 15 bases between them. Germline loops: CDR1 SGHAT, CDR2 FQNNGV. The DNA for the CDR3 is TGTGCCAGCAGCTTACAGGGACTGTCGGGCGGCTACACCTTC. Translating it yields CASSLQGLSGGYTF.

The chain uses TRBV29-1 and TRBJ1-2; a weak D match, TRBD1 (5 bases). Trimming pared 5 bases from V and 3 bases from J, leaving 16 bases between. The CDR3 sequence is 14 residues long. Germline values: CDR1 SQVTM, CDR2 ANQGSEA. The CDR3 DNA reads TGCAGCGTTTGGGGGGAGGGCTGGGACTATGGCTACACCTTC. Its translation: CSVWGEGWDYGYTF.

V is TRBV27 and J is TRBJ1-1; 8 bases match TRBD1. The CDR3 covers 15 residues. V lost 3 bases to trimming and J lost 3 bases; unmatched junction nucleotides: 6. Looked up from germline, CDR1 is MNHEY and CDR2 is SMNVEV (reference sequence). CDR3 protein: CASSFQGALDTEAFF. For the CDR3, the DNA is TGTGCCAGCAGTTTTCAGGGGGCCCTTGACACTGAAGCTTTCTTT.

V is TRBV5-6 and J is TRBJ1-2; TRBD1 aligns across 9 bases. Germline values: CDR1 SGHDT, CDR2 YYEEEE. There are 15 residues in the CDR3. The V segment lost 4 bases and the J segment 3 bases; nucleotides outside the gene matches: 7. As DNA, the CDR3 is TGTGCCAGCAGCAAAACAGGGGGCGCCCACTATGGCTACACCTTC. Translated, it gives CASSKTGGAHYGYTF.

V usage is TRBV2 and J usage is TRBJ2-2, with D perhaps TRBD2 (5 bases). CDR3 length equals 13 residues. V lost 8 bases to trimming and J lost 7 bases, with 14 bases between them. Germline V gene lookup returns CDR1 SNHLY and CDR2 FYNNEI. The CDR3 DNA follows: TGTGCCAGCGCCGGGCTCCGGGGCGGGGAGCTGTTTTTT. Amino acid sequence: CASAGLRGGELFF.

The chain couples TRBV7-8 to TRBJ2-5; 10 positions match TRBD1. The CDR3 sequence is 16 residues long. Germline-derived CDR1 and CDR2 are SGHVS and FQNEAQ. V lost 5 bases, J lost 1 base, and 7 bases stayed unmatched. DNA for the CDR3: TGTGCCAGCAGCGGAACCTGGACAGGGGGCCAAGAGACCCAGTACTTC. Translated: CASSGTWTGGQETQYF.